This T cell receptor (beta chain) is drawn from a study of blood T cell repertoires in COVID-19. On the study more broadly: Material from acute and convalescent COVID-19 was sourced from the United States, Italy and Spain. Sources were T cells, B-cell-depleted T cells, or PBMCs; the material itself was cDNA or gDNA.

CDR1 and CDR2 from the germline V gene are SGDLS and YYNGEE. After removal of 3 bases from V and 8 bases from J, the junction contained 5 bases not matched to a gene. The CDR3 has 13 residues. How the authors handled the data: The assay estimated nucleated cells by amplifying reference gene primers. Some clones are missing from TCRdb's copy, which holds only in-frame ones; the method was immunoSEQ multiplex PCR. That table gives V, J and clone size, and the DNA gave D and trimming. The sample yields around 120,000 clones, roughly 79% seen once. Sequenced sample: peripheral blood. The chain joins TRBV9 to TRBJ2-1, with TRBD1 identical over 7 bases. The source is a man aged 65-85 years with acute or convalescent COVID-19. The CDR3, as DNA: TGTGCCAGCAGCGAGGGGACAGCCGATGAGCAGTTCTTC. Protein: CASSEGTADEQFF. Full variable domain (outside the CDR3, taken from reference TRBV9 and TRBJ2-1): DSGVTQTPKHLITATGQRVTLRCSPRSGDLSVYWYQQSLDQGLQFLIQYYNGEERAKGNILERFSAQQFPDLHSELNLSSLELGDSALYFCASSEGTADEQFFGPGTRLTVL.